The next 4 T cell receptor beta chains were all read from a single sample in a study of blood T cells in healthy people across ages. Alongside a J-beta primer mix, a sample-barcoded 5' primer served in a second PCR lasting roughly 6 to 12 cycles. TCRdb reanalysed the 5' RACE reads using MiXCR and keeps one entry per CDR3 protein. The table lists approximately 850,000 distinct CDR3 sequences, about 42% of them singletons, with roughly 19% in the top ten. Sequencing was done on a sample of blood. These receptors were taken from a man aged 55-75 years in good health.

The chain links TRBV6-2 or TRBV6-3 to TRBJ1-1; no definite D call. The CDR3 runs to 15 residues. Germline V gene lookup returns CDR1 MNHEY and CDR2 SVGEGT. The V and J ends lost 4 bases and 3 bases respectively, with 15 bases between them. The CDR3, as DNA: TGTGCCAGCAGTTCAAGGCTGAGAGTTGACACTGAAGCTTTCTTT. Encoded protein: CASSSRLRVDTEAFF.

In DNA, the CDR3 is TGTGCCAGCAGTCCACCGGGACATTATAATTCACCCCTCCACTTT. Its protein product is CASSPPGHYNSPLHF. The V gene is TRBV27, the J gene TRBJ1-6, with D possibly being TRBD1 (6 bases). Germline V lookup: CDR1 MNHEY, CDR2 SMNVEV (reference sequence). The CDR3 is 15 amino acids. V was pared by 5 bases and J by 4 bases, with 12 bases between.

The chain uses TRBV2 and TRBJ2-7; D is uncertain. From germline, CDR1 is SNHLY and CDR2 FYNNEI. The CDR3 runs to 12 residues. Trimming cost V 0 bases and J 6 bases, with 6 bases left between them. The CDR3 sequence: CASSEALGEQYF. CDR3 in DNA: TGTGCCAGCAGTGAAGCCCTCGGCGAGCAGTACTTC.

CDR3 sequence (DNA): TGTGCCAGCATCCCCCCCGATCGGTTTGAGCAGTTCTTC. This encodes CASIPPDRFEQFF. The chain carries TRBV28 and TRBJ2-1; D is ambiguous. The CDR3 consists of 13 residues. Trimming shortened V by 7 bases and J by 9 bases, and 16 bases separated the two germline ends. Germline assignment: CDR1 MDHEN and CDR2 SYDVKM.